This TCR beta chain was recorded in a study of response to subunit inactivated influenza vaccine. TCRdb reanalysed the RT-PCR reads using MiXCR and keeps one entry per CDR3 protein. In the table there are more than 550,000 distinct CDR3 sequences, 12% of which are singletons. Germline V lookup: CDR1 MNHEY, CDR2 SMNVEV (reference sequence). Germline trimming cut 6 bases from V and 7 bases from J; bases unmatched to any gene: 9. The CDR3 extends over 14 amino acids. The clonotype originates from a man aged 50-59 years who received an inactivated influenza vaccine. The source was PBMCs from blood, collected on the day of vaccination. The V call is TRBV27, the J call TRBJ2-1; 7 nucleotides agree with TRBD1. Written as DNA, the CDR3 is TGTGCCAGCAGAACAGGGGCGTTTCTGAATGAGCAGTTCTTC. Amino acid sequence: CASRTGAFLNEQFF.